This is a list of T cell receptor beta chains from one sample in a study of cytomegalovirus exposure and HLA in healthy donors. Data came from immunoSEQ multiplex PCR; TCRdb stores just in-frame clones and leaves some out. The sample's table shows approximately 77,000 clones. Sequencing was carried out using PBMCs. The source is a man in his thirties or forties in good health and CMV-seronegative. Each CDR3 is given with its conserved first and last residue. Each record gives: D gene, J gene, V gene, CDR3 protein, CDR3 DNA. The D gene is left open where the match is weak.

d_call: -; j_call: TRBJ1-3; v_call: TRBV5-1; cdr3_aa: CASSFTGTGNTIYF; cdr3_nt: TGCGCCAGCAGCTTTACAGGGACTGGAAACACCATATATTTT
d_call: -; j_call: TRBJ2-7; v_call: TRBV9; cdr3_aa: CASSVGVAGTYEQYF; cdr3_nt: TGTGCCAGCAGCGTAGGGGTTGCCGGGACCTACGAGCAGTACTTC
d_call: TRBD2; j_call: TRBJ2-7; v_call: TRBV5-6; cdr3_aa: CASSPLGTSGLEQYF; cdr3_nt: TGTGCCAGCAGCCCCCTGGGGACTAGCGGTTTAGAGCAGTACTTC
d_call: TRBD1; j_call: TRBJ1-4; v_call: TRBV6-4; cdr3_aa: CASSEGRGQANEKLFF; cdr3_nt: TGTGCCAGCAGTGAAGGCAGGGGGCAGGCTAATGAAAAACTGTTTTTT
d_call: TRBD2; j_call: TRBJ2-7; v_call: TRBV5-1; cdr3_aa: CASSVGGSGGLAYEQYF; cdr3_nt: TGCGCCAGCAGCGTTGGTGGTAGCGGGGGCCTAGCCTACGAGCAGTACTTC
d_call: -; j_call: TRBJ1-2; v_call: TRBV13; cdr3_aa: CASRGLGGSYGYTF; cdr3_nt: TGTGCCAGCAGAGGACTTGGGGGGTCCTATGGCTACACCTTC
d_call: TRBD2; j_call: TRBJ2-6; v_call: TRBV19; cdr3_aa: CASSQTSGGAVVLTF; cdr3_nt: TGTGCCAGTAGTCAGACTAGCGGGGGGGCAGTAGTCCTGACTTTC
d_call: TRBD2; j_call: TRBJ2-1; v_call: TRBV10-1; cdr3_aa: CASSEGSGRANEQFF; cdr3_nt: TGCGCCAGCAGTGAGGGTAGCGGGAGGGCCAATGAGCAGTTCTTC
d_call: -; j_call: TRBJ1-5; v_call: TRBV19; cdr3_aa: CASSLWRNQPQHF; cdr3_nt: TGTGCCAGTAGTTTGTGGCGCAATCAGCCCCAGCATTTT
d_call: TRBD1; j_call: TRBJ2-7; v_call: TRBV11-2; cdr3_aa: CASRMGGQGVMEQYF; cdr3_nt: TGTGCCAGCCGAATGGGAGGACAGGGGGTGATGGAGCAGTACTTC
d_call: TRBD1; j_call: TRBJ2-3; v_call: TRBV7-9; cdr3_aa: CASSLAPGQGTDTQYF; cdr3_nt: TGTGCCAGCAGCTTAGCGCCGGGACAGGGCACAGATACGCAGTATTTT
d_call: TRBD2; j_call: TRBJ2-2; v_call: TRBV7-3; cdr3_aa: CASSSGTSGGENTGELFF; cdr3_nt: TGTGCCAGCAGCTCCGGGACTAGCGGGGGGGAGAACACCGGGGAGCTGTTTTTT
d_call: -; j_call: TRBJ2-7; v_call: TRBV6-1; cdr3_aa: CASTPFEDYEQYF; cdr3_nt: TGTGCCAGCACCCCCTTCGAGGACTACGAGCAGTACTTC
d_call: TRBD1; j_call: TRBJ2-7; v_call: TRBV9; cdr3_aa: CASSPTGTGAPYEQYF; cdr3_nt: TGTGCCAGCAGCCCAACCGGGACAGGGGCCCCCTACGAGCAGTACTTC
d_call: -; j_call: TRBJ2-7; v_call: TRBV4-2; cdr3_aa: CASSVTGTPTSYEQYF; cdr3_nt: TGTGCCAGCAGCGTGACCGGGACTCCTACTTCCTACGAGCAGTACTTC
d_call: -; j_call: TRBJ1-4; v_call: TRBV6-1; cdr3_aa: CASSPLQMYEKLFF; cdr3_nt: TGTGCCAGCAGCCCTCTCCAGATGTATGAAAAACTGTTTTTT
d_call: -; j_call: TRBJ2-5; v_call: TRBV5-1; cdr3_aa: CASSFLDSEETQYF; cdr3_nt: TGCGCCAGCAGCTTTCTAGACTCTGAAGAGACCCAGTACTTC